This T cell receptor (beta chain) stems from a study of quantifying T cell responses using KT2 cells. Study information: cDNA was made from DNase-treated RNA using alpha and beta constant primers. General study findings and limits: KT2 clone alpha and beta sequence counts scaled linearly with input KT2 cell number.

CDR3 length: 14 residues. Trimming removed 0 bases from V and 4 bases from J, with 9 bases in between. Germline V gives CDR1 SGHRS, CDR2 YFSETQ. This clonotype turned up a few times. Its antigen remains unknown. Each cDNA got a UMI-containing oligo ligated at its 3' end. The first PCR ran roughly 4 cycles with an equimolar RC1.1 and RC1.2 beta primer mix. TCRdb independently ran MiXCR on the UMI-ligation and nested PCR reads; one entry per CDR3 protein. The table includes over 55,000 distinct CDR3 sequences, roughly an eighth detected once. Known numbers of the T cell clone KT2 were added to PBMC. The source material was PBMCs spiked with cells of the T cell clone KT2. The clonotype was recovered from a human donor. The chain combines TRBV5-1 with TRBJ2-3; a weak D match, TRBD2 (6 bases). As DNA, the CDR3 is TGCGCCAGCAGCTTGGCCGGGACTCCAGATACGCAGTATTTT. It yields the protein CASSLAGTPDTQYF.